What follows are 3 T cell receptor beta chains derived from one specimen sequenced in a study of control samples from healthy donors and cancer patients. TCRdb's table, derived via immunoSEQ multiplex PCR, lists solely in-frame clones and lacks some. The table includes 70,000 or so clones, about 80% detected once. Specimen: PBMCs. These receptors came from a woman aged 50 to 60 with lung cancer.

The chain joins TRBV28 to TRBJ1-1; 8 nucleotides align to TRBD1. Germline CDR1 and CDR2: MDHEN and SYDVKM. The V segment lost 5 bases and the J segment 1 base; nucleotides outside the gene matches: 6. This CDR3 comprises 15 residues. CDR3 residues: CASSGRDRWNTEAFF. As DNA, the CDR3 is TGTGCCAGCAGTGGCCGGGACAGGTGGAACACTGAAGCTTTCTTT.

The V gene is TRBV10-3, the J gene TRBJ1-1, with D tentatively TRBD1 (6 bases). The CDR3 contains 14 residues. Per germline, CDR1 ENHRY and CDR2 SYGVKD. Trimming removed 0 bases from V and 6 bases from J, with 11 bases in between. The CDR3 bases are TGTGCCATCAGTGAGTCAGGGGGTGGGGCTGAAGCTTTCTTT. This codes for CAISESGGGAEAFF.

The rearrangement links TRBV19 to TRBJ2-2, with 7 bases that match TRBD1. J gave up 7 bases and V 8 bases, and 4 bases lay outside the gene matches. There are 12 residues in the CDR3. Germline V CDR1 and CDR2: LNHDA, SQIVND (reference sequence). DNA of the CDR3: TGTGCCAGTTGTAACAGGGGCGGGGAGCTGTTTTTT. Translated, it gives CASCNRGGELFF. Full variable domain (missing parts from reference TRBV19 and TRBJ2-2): DGGITQSPKYLFRKEGQNVTLSCEQNLNHDAMYWYRQDPGQGLRLIYYSQIVNDFQKGDIAEGYSVSREKKESFPLTVTSAQKNPTAFYLCASCNRGGELFFGEGSRLTVL.